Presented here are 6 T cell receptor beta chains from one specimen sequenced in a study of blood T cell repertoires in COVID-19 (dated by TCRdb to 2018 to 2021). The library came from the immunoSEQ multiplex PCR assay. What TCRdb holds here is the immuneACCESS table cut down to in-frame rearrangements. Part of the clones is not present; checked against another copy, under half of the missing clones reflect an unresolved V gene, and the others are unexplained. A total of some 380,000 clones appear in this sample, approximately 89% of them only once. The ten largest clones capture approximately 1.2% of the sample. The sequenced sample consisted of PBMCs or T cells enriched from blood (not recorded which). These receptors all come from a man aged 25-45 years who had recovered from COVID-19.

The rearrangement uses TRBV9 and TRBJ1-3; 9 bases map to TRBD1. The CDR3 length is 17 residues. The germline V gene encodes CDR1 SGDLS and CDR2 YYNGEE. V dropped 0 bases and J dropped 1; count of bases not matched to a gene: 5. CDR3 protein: CASSVGTGVGSGNTIYF. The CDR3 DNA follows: TGTGCCAGCAGCGTAGGGACAGGGGTCGGATCTGGAAACACCATATATTTT.

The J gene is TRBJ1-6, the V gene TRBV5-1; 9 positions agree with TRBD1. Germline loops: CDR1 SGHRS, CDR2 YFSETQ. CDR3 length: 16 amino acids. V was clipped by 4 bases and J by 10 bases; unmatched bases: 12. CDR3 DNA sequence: TGCGCCAGCAGCCTACTCTCCGGACAGGGGCAATCACCCCTCCACTTT. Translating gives CASSLLSGQGQSPLHF.

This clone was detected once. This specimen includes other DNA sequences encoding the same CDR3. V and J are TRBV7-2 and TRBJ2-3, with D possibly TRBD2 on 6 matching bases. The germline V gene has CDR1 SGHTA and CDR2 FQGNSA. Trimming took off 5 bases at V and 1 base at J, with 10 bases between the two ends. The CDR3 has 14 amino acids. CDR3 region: CASSLSGRTDTQYF. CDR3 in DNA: TGTGCCAGCAGCCTCAGCGGGCGCACAGATACGCAGTATTTT.

The CDR3 nucleotides read TGCGCCAGCAGCTTGTTACAGGGGAGCGGTAATTCACCCCTCCACTTT. Encoded protein: CASSLLQGSGNSPLHF. The genes are TRBV5-1 and TRBJ1-6; 7 nucleotides match TRBD1. CDR3 length equals 16 residues. V shed 1 base, J shed 6 bases, and the junction held 7 bases outside the gene matches. Germline V gene sequence: CDR1 SGHRS, CDR2 YFSETQ. Full variable domain (outside the CDR3, taken from reference TRBV5-1 and TRBJ1-6): KAGVTQTPRYLIKTRGQQVTLSCSPISGHRSVSWYQQTPGQGLQFLFEYFSETQRNKGNFPGRFSGRQFSNSRSEMNVSTLELGDSALYLCASSLLQGSGNSPLHFGNGTRLTVT.

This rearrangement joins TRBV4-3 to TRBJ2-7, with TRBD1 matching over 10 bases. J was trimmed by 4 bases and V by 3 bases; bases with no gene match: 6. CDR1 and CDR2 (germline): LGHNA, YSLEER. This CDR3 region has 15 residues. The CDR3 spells CASSQGTGDMYEQYF. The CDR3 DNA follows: TGCGCCAGCAGCCAGGGGACAGGGGATATGTACGAGCAGTACTTC.

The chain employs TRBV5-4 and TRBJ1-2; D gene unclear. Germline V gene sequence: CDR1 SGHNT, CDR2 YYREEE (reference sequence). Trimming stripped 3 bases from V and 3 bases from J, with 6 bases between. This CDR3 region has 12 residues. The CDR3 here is CASSYRDYGYTF. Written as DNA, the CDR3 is TGTGCCAGCAGCTACCGGGACTATGGCTACACCTTC.